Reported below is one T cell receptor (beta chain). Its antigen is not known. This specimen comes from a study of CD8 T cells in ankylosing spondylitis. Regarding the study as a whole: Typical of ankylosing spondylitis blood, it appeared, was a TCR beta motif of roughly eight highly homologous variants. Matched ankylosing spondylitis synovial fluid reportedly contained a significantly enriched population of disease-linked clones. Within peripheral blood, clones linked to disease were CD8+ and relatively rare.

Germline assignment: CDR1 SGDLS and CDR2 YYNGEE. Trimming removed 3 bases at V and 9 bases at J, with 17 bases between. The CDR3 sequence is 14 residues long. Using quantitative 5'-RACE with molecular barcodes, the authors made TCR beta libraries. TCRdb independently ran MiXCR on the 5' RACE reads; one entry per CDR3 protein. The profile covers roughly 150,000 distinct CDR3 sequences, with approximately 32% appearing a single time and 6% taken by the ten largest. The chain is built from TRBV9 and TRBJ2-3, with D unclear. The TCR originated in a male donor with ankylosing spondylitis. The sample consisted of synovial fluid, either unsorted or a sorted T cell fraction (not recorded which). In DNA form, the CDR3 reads TGTGCCAGCAGCGGTCCTCGTATAGAGGACACGCAGTATTTT. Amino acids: CASSGPRIEDTQYF.